This entry is about one T cell receptor (beta chain). Its antigen remains unidentified. Using unique molecular identifiers, the investigators prepared the TCRbeta library. A single record per CDR3 protein comes from TCRdb applying MiXCR to the PCR reads. This table holds about 220,000 distinct CDR3 sequences, approximately 17% found once. The sample originates from a study of T-cell reconstitution after alpha-beta-depleted transplantation in children. General observations from the study: After one year, T-cell counts and TCRbeta diversity mostly came from new T cells. Certain patients had high TCRbeta diversity at day 60, and it came from recipient T cells and thymic progenitors that survived. Reported findings indicate that, about two months after transplant, alpha-beta T cells came from several hundred expanded clones, which were derived from non-depleted graft cells.

The TCR sequence derives from a male patient aged 2 to 9 who had a stem cell transplant for acute lymphoblastic leukemia, so the T cells may come from the graft donor. The sample here was PBMCs, mostly from graft donor cells, taken 360 days after TCRalphabeta/CD19-depleted stem cell transplant.

CDR3 in amino acids: CASRKEFGANEQFF. The CDR3 bases are TGTGCCAGCAGGAAAGAATTCGGGGCCAATGAGCAGTTCTTC. This rearrangement joins TRBV6-1 to TRBJ2-1; D may correspond to TRBD1 or TRBD2 (5 bases each). Germline lookup yields CDR1 MNHNS and CDR2 SASEGT. Trimming shortened V by 6 bases and J by 6 bases, and 15 bases separated the two germline ends. There are 14 residues in the CDR3.